This is a list of T cell receptor beta chains from one sample in a study of shared clonotypes between healthy human individuals. The table came from immunoSEQ multiplex PCR; TCRdb's copy has only in-frame clones and leaves some out. The sample contains about 2.4 million clones, roughly nine tenths of which appear only once. Sequencing was done on a sample of naive CD4+ T cells sorted from blood. These receptors were taken from a young man in good health. Each CDR3 is given with its conserved first and last residue. Each record gives: V gene, clone size, J gene, D gene, CDR3 protein, CDR3 DNA. The D gene is left open where the match is weak. Where a row states a size, it is once, few, many or the class of an expanded clone; other rows omit it.

V: TRBV7-2; size: -; J: TRBJ2-7; D: TRBD1; CDR3: CASSARQGSYEQYF; DNA: TGTGCCAGCAGCGCCCGACAGGGCTCCTACGAGCAGTACTTC
V: TRBV4-1; size: -; J: TRBJ2-1; D: TRBD2; CDR3: CASAAEAGTSSGEQFF; DNA: TGCGCCAGCGCTGCTGAAGCCGGGACTAGCTCGGGTGAGCAGTTCTTC
V: TRBV28; size: -; J: TRBJ1-2; D: TRBD1; CDR3: CASRVTGNYGYTF; DNA: TGTGCCAGCAGGGTGACAGGGAACTATGGCTACACCTTC
V: TRBV5-1; size: once; J: TRBJ2-1; D: TRBD1; CDR3: CASTGTAHNEQFF; DNA: TGCGCCAGCACCGGGACAGCCCACAATGAGCAGTTCTTC
V: TRBV6-6; size: once; J: TRBJ2-7; D: -; CDR3: CASSSRLESYEQYF; DNA: TGTGCCAGCAGTTCCCGACTAGAATCCTACGAGCAGTACTTC
V: TRBV5-6; size: -; J: TRBJ1-2; D: TRBD1; CDR3: CASSPGTEHYGYTF; DNA: TGTGCCAGCAGCCCTGGGACAGAACACTATGGCTACACCTTC
V: TRBV28; size: -; J: TRBJ1-4; D: -; CDR3: CASSLLTTGLEAFQLDEKLFF; DNA: TGTGCCAGCAGTTTGCTGACGACAGGCCTCGAGGCCTTTCAACTGGATGAAAAACTGTTTTTT
V: TRBV6-5; size: -; J: TRBJ2-5; D: -; CDR3: CASSRGKETQYF; DNA: TGTGCCAGCAGTCGTGGGAAGGAGACCCAGTACTTC
V: TRBV19; size: -; J: TRBJ2-2; D: -; CDR3: CASSVSRGGTGELFF; DNA: TGTGCCAGTAGTGTTTCCAGGGGAGGCACCGGGGAGCTGTTTTTT
V: TRBV7-9; size: -; J: TRBJ1-4; D: TRBD1; CDR3: CASSLAGTGKEKLFF; DNA: TGTGCCAGCAGCTTAGCCGGGACAGGGAAGGAAAAACTGTTTTTT
V: TRBV6-4; size: -; J: TRBJ2-7; D: -; CDR3: CASSDSSGRLALHEQYF; DNA: TGTGCCAGCAGTGACTCTTCAGGGCGGCTAGCGCTACACGAGCAGTACTTC
V: TRBV18; size: -; J: TRBJ2-7; D: TRBD1; CDR3: CASSRGQGAPYEQYF; DNA: TGTGCCAGCTCCCGCGGACAGGGGGCCCCCTACGAGCAGTACTTC
V: TRBV11-2; size: -; J: TRBJ2-1; D: TRBD1; CDR3: CASSLGSGTGRRNEQFF; DNA: TGTGCCAGCAGCTTGGGTTCCGGGACAGGGAGACGCAATGAGCAGTTCTTC